This T cell receptor (beta chain) was profiled in a study of glioma-infiltrating T cells. Germline lookup yields CDR1 SNHLY and CDR2 FYNNEI. The CDR3 totals 14 residues. Trimming at V came to 6 bases and at J to 3 bases, leaving 4 bases not matched to a gene. For this clonotype: This may stem from a read error, because a much larger clone lies one nucleotide away.

The iRepertoire nested amplicon-rescue multiplex PCR amplified TCR alpha and beta CDR3s from RNA. TCRdb itself ran the multiplex PCR reads through MiXCR, one entry per CDR3 protein. The data contain under 200,000 distinct CDR3 sequences, around 40% of them singletons. The V and J genes are TRBV2 and TRBJ2-1; 8 positions agree with TRBD2. Sequencing used glioma tissue, nonneoplastic brain tissue, or PBMCs (not recorded which). The source of this sequence is a human donor with low-grade glioma or glioblastoma, undergoing nonglioma brain surgery, or in good health (not recorded which). DNA of the CDR3: TGTGCCAGCAGGGGGACTAGATTCTACAATGAGCAGTTCTTC. Its protein product is CASRGTRFYNEQFF. The full variable domain, rest sourced from reference TRBV2 and TRBJ2-1, is EPEVTQTPSHQVTQMGQEVILRCVPISNHLYFYWYRQILGQKVEFLVSFYNNEISEKSEIFDDQFSVERPDGSNFTLKIRSTKLEDSAMYFCASRGTRFYNEQFFGPGTRLTVL.